This paragraph covers one T cell receptor (beta chain) sequence. Its matching antigen is unknown. These data belong to a study of T cell repertoires in cytomegalovirus infection. For the study at large: Indicated by public TCR beta signatures were CMV infection and matching HLA type. Study-level findings and limits: CMV-specific TCR beta clonotypes restricted by HLA-C dominated the ex vivo response. Identification of carriers of CMV plus the relevant HLA was performed using cumulative public TCR beta family frequency.

The CDR3 runs 14 residues. Trimming cost V 7 bases and J 0 bases, with 15 bases left between them. The germline V gene has CDR1 SQVTM and CDR2 ANQGSEA. TCRdb redid the calling of the reads with MiXCR, one entry per CDR3 protein. This table holds just under 550,000 distinct CDR3 sequences, 26% found once. The sequencing input was PBMCs. The rearrangement links TRBV29-1 to TRBJ2-5, with D possibly TRBD2 on 6 matching bases. This TCR was sampled from a human donor in good health (CMV status not recorded). Some clones in this sample may be carry-over from other donors' samples. CDR3 amino acids: CSAPLAGHQETQYF. CDR3 coding DNA: TGCAGCGCCCCTTTGGCGGGACACCAAGAGACCCAGTACTTC.